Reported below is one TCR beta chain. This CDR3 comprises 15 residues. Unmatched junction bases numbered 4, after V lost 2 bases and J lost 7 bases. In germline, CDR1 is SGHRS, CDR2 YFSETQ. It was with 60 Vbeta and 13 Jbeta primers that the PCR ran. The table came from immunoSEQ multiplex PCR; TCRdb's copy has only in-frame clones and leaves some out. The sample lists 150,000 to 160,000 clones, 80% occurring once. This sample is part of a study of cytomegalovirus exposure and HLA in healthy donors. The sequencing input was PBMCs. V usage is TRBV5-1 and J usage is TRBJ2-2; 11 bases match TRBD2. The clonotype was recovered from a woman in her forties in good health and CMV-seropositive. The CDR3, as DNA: TGCGCCAGCAGCTTTAAACTAGCGGGAGACGGGGAGCTGTTTTTT. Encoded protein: CASSFKLAGDGELFF.